The T cell receptor beta chain under discussion was sequenced for a study of cytomegalovirus exposure and HLA in healthy donors. Primers: 60 Vbeta forward and 13 Jbeta reverse. Only in-frame clones appear in the TCRdb table, and some are missing; sequencing was by immunoSEQ multiplex PCR. The repertoire includes 190,000 or so clones, 70% to 80% of them detected once, and approximately 0.39% sits in the top ten. Trimming removed 2 bases at V and 8 bases at J, with 16 bases between. The CDR3 sequence is 14 residues long. The V gene's germline CDR1 is MNHNS and CDR2 SASEGT. The table lists this clone with a few counts.

V is TRBV6-1 and J is TRBJ2-7; D ambiguous. Sequencing was done on a sample of PBMCs. The TCR was taken from a male donor in good health and CMV-seropositive. The CDR3 DNA reads TGTGCCAGCAGTGAAAACAGCATTAGTCCCCAGCAGTACTTC. As protein: CASSENSISPQQYF.